The entry below describes one T cell receptor (beta chain). The antigen is undetermined. The data originate from a study of T cell responses to AZD1222 COVID-19 vaccine. Findings and caveats of the study: Variant regions that are unmutated are reportedly the target of nearly half of spike-specific TCRs. Rises in breadth and depth of Spike-specific TCRs came after two AZD1222 doses.

Some clones are missing from TCRdb's copy, which holds only in-frame ones; the method was immunoSEQ multiplex PCR. The sample holds 100,000 to 120,000 clones, about 87% seen once. The CDR3 contains 14 residues. V lost 4 bases and J lost 7, with 16 bases in between. Germline-derived CDR1 and CDR2 are LNHDA and SQIVND (reference sequence). The sequencing used peripheral blood, collected on day 0 of AZD1222 vaccination. J is TRBJ1-1 and V is TRBV19; D is uncertain. The sequence derives from an adult in good health. The CDR3 DNA reads TGTGCCAGTAGTACCCGACCCGGGGAGTTTGAAGCTTTCTTT. Translation: CASSTRPGEFEAFF.